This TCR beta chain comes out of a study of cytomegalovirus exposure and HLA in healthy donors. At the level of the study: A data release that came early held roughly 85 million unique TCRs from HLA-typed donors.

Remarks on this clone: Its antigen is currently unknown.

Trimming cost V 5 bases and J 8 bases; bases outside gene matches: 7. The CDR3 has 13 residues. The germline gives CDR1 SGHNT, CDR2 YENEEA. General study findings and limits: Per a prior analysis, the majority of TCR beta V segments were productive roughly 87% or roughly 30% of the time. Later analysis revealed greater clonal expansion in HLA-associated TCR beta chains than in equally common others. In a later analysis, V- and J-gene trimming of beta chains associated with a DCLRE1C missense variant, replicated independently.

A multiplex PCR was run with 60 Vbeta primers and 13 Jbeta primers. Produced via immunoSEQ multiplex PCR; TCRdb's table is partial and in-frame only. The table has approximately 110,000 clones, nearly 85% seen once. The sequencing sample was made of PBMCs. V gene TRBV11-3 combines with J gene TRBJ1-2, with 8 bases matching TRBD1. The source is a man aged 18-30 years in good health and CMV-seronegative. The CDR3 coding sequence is TGTGCCAGCAGCCCCGGACAGGGAGACGGCTACACCTTC. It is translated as CASSPGQGDGYTF.